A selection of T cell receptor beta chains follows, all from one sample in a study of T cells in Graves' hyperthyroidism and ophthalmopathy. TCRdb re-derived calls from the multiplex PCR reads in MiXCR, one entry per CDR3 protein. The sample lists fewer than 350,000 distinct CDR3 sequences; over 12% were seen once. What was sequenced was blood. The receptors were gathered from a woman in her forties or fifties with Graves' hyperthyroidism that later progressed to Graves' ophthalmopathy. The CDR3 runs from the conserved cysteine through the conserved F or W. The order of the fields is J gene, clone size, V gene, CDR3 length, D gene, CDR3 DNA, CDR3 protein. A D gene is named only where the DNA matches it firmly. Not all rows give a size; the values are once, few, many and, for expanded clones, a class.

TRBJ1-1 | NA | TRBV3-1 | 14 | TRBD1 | TGTGCCAGCAGTCCCAGGGGGCCGAACACTGAAGCTTTCTTT | CASSPRGPNTEAFF
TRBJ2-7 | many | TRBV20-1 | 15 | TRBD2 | TGCAGTGCTAGAGGAGCCGGGACTAGAGCCTACGAGCAGTACTTC | CSARGAGTRAYEQYF
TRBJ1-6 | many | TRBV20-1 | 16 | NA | TGCAGTGCTAGAGATCTGGAGGGGCTGGGAGATTCACCCCTCCACTTT | CSARDLEGLGDSPLHF
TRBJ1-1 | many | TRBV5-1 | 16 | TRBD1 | TGCGCCAGCAGCTTGGAGACAGGGGGCGCGGGGACTGAAGCTTTCTTT | CASSLETGGAGTEAFF
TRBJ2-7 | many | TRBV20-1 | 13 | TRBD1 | TGCAGTGCTAGATTGACAGGGGAAAACGAGCAGTACTTC | CSARLTGENEQYF
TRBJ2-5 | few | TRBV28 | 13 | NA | TGTGCCAGCAGTCTTAACCCCGGGGAGACCCAGTACTTC | CASSLNPGETQYF
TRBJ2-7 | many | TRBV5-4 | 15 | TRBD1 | TGTGCCAGCAGTGAGAAGAGGACAGGTGGGGACGAGCAGTACTTC | CASSEKRTGGDEQYF
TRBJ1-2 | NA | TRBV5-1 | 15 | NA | TGCGCCAGCAGCTTGGTAGAGGCCAGCGAGCTTGGCTACACCTTC | CASSLVEASELGYTF
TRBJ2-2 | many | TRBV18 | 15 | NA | TGTGCCAGCTCACCCAGTGGGCCCCTGACCGGGGAGCTGTTTTTT | CASSPSGPLTGELFF
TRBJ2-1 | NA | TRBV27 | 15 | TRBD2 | TGTGCCAGCAGTTTCACCAGCGGGGGTAACAATGAGCAGTTCTTC | CASSFTSGGNNEQFF
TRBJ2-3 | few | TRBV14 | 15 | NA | TGTGCCAGCAGCCCTTTCCGGGGGCCCACAGATACGCAGTATTTT | CASSPFRGPTDTQYF
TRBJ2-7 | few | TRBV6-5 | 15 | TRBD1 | TGTGCCAGCAGTTACTCGAGGACAGGACATTACGAGCAGTACTTC | CASSYSRTGHYEQYF
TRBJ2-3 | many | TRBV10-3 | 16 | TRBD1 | TGTGCCATCAGTGAGTCGACTCGGGACAGGACAGATACGCAGTATTTT | CAISESTRDRTDTQYF
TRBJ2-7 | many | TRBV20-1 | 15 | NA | TGCAGTGCTAGAGATGGGGGGACAGAATCCTACGAGCAGTACTTC | CSARDGGTESYEQYF
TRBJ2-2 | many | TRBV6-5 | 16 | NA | TGTGCCAGCAGTTACTCTATTAACCCGAGCACCGGGGAGCTGTTTTTT | CASSYSINPSTGELFF
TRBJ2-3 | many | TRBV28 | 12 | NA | TGTGCCACGGGGGCCTCCACAGATACGCAGTATTTT | CATGASTDTQYF
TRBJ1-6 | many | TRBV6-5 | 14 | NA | TGTGCCAGCAGTTACCACGGGCGGCTCTCACCCCTCCACTTT | CASSYHGRLSPLHF
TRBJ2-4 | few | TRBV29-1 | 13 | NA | TGCAGCGTTGTACCGGTAGCCAAAAACATTCAGTACTTC | CSVVPVAKNIQYF
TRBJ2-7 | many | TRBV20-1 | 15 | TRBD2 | TGCAGTGCTAGGGATAGCGGGAGGAGGACCTACGAGCAGTACTTC | CSARDSGRRTYEQYF
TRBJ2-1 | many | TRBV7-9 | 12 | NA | TGTGCCAGCAGCTCAAGCGGAAATGAGCAGTTCTTC | CASSSSGNEQFF
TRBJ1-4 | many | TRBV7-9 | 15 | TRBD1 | TGTGCCAGCAGCAAGGACAGGGCGTTAAATGAAAAACTGTTTTTT | CASSKDRALNEKLFF
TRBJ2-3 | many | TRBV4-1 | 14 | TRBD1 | TGCGCCAGCAGCCAGACAGGGTTCACAGATACGCAGTATTTT | CASSQTGFTDTQYF
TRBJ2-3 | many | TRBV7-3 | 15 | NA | TGTGCCAGCAGCACGGACAGAGACCCCACAGATACGCAGTATTTT | CASSTDRDPTDTQYF
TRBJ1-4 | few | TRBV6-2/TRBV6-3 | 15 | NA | TGTGCCAGCAGTTACTCGAAGGCAGGGTCCGAAAAACTGTTTTTT | CASSYSKAGSEKLFF
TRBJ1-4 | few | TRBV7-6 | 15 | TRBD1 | TGTGCCAGCAGCTCCGATCCAGGGGGGAGCAAAAAACTGTTTTTT | CASSSDPGGSKKLFF
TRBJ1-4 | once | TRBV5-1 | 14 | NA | TGCGCCAGCAGAAACAACGGGGTAGTAGAAAAACTGTTTTTT | CASRNNGVVEKLFF
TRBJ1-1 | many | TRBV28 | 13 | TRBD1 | TGTGCCAGCAGTCGGGACAGCTACACTGAAGCTTTCTTT | CASSRDSYTEAFF
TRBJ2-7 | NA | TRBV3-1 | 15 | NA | TGTGCCAGCAGACCCAGCGGCCGTAGCTCCTACGAGCAGTACTTC | CASRPSGRSSYEQYF
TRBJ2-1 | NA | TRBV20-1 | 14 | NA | TGCAGTACTAAAAGGGGGACTCTAAGGGATGAGCAGTTCTTC | CSTKRGTLRDEQFF
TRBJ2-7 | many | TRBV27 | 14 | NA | TGTGCCAGCAGTTACGATGTGGGCGCCTACGAGCAGTACTTC | CASSYDVGAYEQYF
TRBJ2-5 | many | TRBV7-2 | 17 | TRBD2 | TGTGCCAGCAGCTTCTATCCGGGACTAGCGGGCCAAGAGACCCAGTACTTC | CASSFYPGLAGQETQYF
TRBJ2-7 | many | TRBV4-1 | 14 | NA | TGCGCCAGCAGCCAAGGTCACGGCTACTACGAGCAGTACTTC | CASSQGHGYYEQYF
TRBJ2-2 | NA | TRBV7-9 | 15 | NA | TGTGCCAGCAGCTTACAGGGGCACAACACCGGGGAGCTGTTTTTT | CASSLQGHNTGELFF
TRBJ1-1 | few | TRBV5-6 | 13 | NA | TGTGCCAGTGGGGAAGGGTTCTACACTGAAGCTTTCTTT | CASGEGFYTEAFF
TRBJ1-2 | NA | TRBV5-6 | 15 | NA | TGTGCCAGCAGCTTGGGGGTTATGAGAAACTATGGCTACACCTTC | CASSLGVMRNYGYTF
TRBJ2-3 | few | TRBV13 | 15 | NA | TGTGCCAGCAGCTTAGAAGTCGATAGCACAGATACGCAGTATTTT | CASSLEVDSTDTQYF
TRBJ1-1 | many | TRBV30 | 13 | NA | TGTGCCTGGAACCAGGGCCCGAACACTGAAGCTTTCTTT | CAWNQGPNTEAFF
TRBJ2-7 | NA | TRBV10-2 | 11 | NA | TGCGCCAGCAGAGACACTAGGGCGCAGTACTTC | CASRDTRAQYF
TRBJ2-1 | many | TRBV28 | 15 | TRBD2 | TGTGCCAGCAGTCCCCCTAGCGGAGCGGTGGATGAGCAGTTCTTC | CASSPPSGAVDEQFF
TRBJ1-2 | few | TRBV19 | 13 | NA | TGTGCCAGTAGTATAAAAGGGAACTATGGCTACACCTTC | CASSIKGNYGYTF
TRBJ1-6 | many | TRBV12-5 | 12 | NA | TGTGCTAGTGGCACTGGGAATTCACCCCTCCACTTT | CASGTGNSPLHF
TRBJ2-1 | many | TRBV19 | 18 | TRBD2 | TGTGCCAGTAGTATCCATCCGGGGACTAGCGGTAGATACAATGAGCAGTTCTTC | CASSIHPGTSGRYNEQFF
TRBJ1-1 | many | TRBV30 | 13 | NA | TGTGCCTCCCACACAGGGTCCGCGTCTGAAGCTTTCTTT | CASHTGSASEAFF
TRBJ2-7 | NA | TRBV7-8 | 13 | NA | TGTGCCAGCAGCGGAGACAGGCGCTACGAGCAGTACTTC | CASSGDRRYEQYF
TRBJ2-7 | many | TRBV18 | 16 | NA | TGTGCCAGCTCACCACCCGTTGGGGTAGGATCCTACGAGCAGTACTTC | CASSPPVGVGSYEQYF
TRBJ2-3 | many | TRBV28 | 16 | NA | TGTGCCAGCAGTCCCCGAGGCAGGGGGGGCGCAGATACGCAGTATTTT | CASSPRGRGGADTQYF
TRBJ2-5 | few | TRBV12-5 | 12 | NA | TGTGCTAGTGGCCTAAGGTGGGAGACCCAGTACTTC | CASGLRWETQYF
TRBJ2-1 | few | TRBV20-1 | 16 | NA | TGCAGTGCAGGGACCGGTCGGAGCAACTCCTACAGTGAGCAGTTCTTC | CSAGTGRSNSYSEQFF
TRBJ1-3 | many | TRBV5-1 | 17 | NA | TGCGCCAGCAGCTTGTTATCTCCCGGGAACGTAGGAAACACCATATATTTT | CASSLLSPGNVGNTIYF
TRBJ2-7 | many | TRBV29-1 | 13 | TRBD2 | TGCAGCGTGAGGGCTAGCGGACCCTACGAGCAGTACTTC | CSVRASGPYEQYF
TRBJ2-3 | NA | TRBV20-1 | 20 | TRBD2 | TGCAGTGCTAGAGTATTTGGGGCGGGAGGGCCCGCCAGGGTCACAGATACGCAGTATTTT | CSARVFGAGGPARVTDTQYF
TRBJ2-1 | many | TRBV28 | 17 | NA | TGTGCCAGCAGTCCCCGGACGGGGCGGGGGCCGTACAATGAGCAGTTCTTC | CASSPRTGRGPYNEQFF
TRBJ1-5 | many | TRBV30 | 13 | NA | TGTGCCTGGTCGACAGACTACAATCAGCCCCAGCATTTT | CAWSTDYNQPQHF
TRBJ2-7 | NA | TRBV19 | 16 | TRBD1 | TGTGCCAGTAGTACCTCTGACAGGGGGTCCTCCTACGAGCAGTACTTC | CASSTSDRGSSYEQYF
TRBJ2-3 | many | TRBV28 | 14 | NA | TGTGCCAGCAGTTCCCTCGGTCGCACAGATACGCAGTATTTT | CASSSLGRTDTQYF
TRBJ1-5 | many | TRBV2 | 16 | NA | TGTGCCAGCAGTGAGGGTAGGGATAGTAGCAATCAGCCCCAGCATTTT | CASSEGRDSSNQPQHF
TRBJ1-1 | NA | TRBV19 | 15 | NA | TGTGCCAGTAGTATAGTAGCGAAGATGAACACTGAAGCTTTCTTT | CASSIVAKMNTEAFF
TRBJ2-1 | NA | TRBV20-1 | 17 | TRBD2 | TGCAGTGCTAGAGAACTGGTAGCGGGCGGCTCCTACAATGAGCAGTTCTTC | CSARELVAGGSYNEQFF
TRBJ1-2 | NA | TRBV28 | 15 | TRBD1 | TGTGCCAGCACCTATATTATGGGGACAGACTATGGCTACACCTTC | CASTYIMGTDYGYTF
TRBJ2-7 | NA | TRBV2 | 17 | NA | TGTGCCAGCGATGGGCAGGGAACCTTACCCAGCTCCTACGAGCAGTACTTC | CASDGQGTLPSSYEQYF